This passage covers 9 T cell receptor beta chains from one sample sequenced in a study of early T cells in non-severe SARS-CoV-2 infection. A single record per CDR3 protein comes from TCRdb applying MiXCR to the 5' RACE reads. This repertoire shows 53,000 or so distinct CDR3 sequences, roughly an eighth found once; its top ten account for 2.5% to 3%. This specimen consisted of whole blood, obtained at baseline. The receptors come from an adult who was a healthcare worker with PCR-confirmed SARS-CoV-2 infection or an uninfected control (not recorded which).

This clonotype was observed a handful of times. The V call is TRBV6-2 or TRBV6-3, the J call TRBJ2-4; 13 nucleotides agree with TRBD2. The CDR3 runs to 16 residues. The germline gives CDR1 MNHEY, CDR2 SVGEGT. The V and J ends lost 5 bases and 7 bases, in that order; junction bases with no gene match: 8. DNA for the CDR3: TGTGCCAGCAGTCGGACTAGCGGGAGTGGTAGGAACATTCAGTACTTC. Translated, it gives CASSRTSGSGRNIQYF.

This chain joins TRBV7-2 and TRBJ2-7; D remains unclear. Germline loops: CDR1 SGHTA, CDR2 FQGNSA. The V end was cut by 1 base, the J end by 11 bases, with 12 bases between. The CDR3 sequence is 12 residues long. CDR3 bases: TGTGCCAGCAGCTTAGGTACCGGTGGTGAGTACTTC. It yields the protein CASSLGTGGEYF.

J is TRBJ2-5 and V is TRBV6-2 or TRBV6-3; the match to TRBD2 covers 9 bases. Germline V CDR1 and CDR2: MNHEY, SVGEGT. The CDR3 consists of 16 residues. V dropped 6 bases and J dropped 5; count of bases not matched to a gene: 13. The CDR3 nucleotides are TGTGCCAGCAGCCCCCCGAGGCGGGAGGGCCGGGAGACCCAGTACTTC. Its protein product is CASSPPRREGRETQYF.

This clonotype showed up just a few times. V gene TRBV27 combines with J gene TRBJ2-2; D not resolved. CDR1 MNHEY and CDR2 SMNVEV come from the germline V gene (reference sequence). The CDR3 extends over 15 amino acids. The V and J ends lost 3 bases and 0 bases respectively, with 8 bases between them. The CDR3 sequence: CASSFVGPNTGELFF. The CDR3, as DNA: TGTGCCAGCAGTTTCGTGGGCCCGAACACCGGGGAGCTGTTTTTT.

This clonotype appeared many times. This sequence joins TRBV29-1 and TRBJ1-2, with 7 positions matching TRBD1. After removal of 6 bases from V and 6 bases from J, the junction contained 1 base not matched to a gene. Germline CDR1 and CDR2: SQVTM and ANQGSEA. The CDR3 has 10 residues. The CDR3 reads CSVGTDGYTF. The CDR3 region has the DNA TGCAGCGTCGGGACAGATGGCTACACCTTC.

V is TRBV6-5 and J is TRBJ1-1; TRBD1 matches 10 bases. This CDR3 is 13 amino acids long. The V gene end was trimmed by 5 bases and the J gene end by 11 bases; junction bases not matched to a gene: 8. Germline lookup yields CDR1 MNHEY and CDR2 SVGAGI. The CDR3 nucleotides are TGTGCCAGCAGTGAACCGGGACAGGGGATGGCTTTCTTT. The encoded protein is CASSEPGQGMAFF.

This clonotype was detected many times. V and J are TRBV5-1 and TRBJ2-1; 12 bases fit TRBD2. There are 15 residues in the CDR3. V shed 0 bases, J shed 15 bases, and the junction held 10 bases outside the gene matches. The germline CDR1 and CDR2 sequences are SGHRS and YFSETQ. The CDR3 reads CASSLEGLAGTPPFF. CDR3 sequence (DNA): TGCGCCAGCAGCTTGGAAGGACTAGCGGGAACCCCTCCGTTCTTC. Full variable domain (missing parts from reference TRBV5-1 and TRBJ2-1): KAGVTQTPRYLIKTRGQQVTLSCSPISGHRSVSWYQQTPGQGLQFLFEYFSETQRNKGNFPGRFSGRQFSNSRSEMNVSTLELGDSALYLCASSLEGLAGTPPFFGPGTRLTVL.

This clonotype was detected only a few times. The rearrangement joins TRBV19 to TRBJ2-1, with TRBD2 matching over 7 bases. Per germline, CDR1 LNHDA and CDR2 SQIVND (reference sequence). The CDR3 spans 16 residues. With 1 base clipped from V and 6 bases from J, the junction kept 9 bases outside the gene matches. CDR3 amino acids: CASSIAPAGRSNEQFF. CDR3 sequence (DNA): TGTGCCAGTAGTATAGCCCCAGCGGGAAGGTCCAATGAGCAGTTCTTC.

For the CDR3, the DNA is TGCAGTGCTAGAGCAACAGCCTCTGGGGCCAACGTCCTGACTTTC. Its translation: CSARATASGANVLTF. The chain is built from TRBV20-1 and TRBJ2-6; D unresolved. CDR1 and CDR2 (germline): DFQATT, SNEGSKA (reference sequence). Trimming stripped 1 base from V and 0 bases from J, with 7 bases between. CDR3 length equals 15 residues.